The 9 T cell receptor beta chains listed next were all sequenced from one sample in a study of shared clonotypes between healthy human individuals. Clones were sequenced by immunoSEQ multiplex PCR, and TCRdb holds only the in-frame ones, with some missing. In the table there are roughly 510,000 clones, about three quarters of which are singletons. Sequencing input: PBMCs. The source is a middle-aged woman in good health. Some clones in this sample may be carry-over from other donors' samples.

CDR3 loop: CASSFPTSGAYTGELFF. As DNA, the CDR3 is TGTGCCAGCAGCTTCCCGACTAGCGGGGCCTACACCGGGGAGCTGTTTTTT. This chain links TRBV7-2 with TRBJ2-2; 11 positions agree with TRBD2. CDR3 length equals 17 residues. CDR1 and CDR2 from the germline V gene are SGHTA and FQGNSA. The V segment lost 3 bases and the J segment 3 bases; nucleotides outside the gene matches: 6. The whole variable domain, filled in from reference TRBV7-2 and TRBJ2-2, reads GAGVSQSPSNKVTEKGKDVELRCDPISGHTALYWYRQSLGQGLEFLIYFQGNSAPDKSGLPSDRFSAERTGGSVSTLTIQRTQQEDSAVYLCASSFPTSGAYTGELFFGEGSRLTVL.

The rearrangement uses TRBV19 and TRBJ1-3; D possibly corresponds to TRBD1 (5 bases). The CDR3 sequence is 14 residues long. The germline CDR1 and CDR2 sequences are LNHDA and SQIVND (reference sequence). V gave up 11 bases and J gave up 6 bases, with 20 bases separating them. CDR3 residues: CAPPAGRGENTIYF. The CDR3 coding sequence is TGTGCCCCTCCCGCCGGTCGGGGGGAAAACACCATATATTTT.

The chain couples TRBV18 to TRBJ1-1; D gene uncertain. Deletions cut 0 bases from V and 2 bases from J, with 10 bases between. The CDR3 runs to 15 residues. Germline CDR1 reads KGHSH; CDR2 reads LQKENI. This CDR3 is CASSPPIGVNTEAFF. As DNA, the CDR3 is TGTGCCAGCTCACCACCAATTGGGGTAAACACTGAAGCTTTCTTT.

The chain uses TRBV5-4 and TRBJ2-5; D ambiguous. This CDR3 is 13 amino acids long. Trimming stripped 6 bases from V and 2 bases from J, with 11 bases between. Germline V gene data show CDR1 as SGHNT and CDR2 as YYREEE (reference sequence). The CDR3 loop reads CASTGRSQETQYF. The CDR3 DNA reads TGTGCCAGCACCGGAAGGAGTCAAGAGACCCAGTACTTC.

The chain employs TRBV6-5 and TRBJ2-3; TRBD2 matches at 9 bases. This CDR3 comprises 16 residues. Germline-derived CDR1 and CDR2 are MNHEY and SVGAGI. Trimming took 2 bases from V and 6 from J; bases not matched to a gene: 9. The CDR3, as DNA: TGTGCCAGCAGTTACGCTGGTGGGCGGGAGGGGGATACGCAGTATTTT. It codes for CASSYAGGREGDTQYF.

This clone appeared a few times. For the CDR3, the DNA is TGTGCCAGCAGCTTAGGGGTAGGGGGAGCGGGACCCGGGGAGCTGTTTTTT. Translated, it gives CASSLGVGGAGPGELFF. The chain combines TRBV7-2 with TRBJ2-2, with D maybe TRBD2 (7 bases). The CDR3 sequence is 17 residues long. V gave up 1 base and J gave up 6 bases, with 18 bases separating them. Germline V gene sequence: CDR1 SGHTA, CDR2 FQGNSA.

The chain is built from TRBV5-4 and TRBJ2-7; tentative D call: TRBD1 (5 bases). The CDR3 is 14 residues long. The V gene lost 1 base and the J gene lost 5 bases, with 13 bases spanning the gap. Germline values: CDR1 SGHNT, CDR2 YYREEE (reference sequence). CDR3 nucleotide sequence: TGTGCCAGCAGCTTGAGGCAGGGCGTCAACGAGCAGTACTTC. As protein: CASSLRQGVNEQYF.

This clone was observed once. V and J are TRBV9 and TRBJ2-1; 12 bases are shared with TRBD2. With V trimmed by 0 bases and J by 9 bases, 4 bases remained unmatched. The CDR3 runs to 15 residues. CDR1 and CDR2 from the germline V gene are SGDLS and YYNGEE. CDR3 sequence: CASSVGLAGDSEQFF. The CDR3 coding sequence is TGTGCCAGCAGCGTAGGACTAGCGGGAGATAGTGAGCAGTTCTTC.

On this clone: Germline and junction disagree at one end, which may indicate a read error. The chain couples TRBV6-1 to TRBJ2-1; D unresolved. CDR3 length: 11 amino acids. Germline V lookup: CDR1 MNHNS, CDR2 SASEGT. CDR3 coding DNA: TGTGCCGTCGAGAGGTTCAATGCGCAGTTCTTC. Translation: CAVERFNAQFF.